This T cell receptor (beta chain) emerged from a study of blood T cells in healthy people across ages. Study-level results: The study found more naive CD4+ cells and higher diversity in long-lived than aged donors.

With a J-beta primer mix and a sample-barcoded 5' primer, a second PCR ran roughly 7 to 11 cycles. TCRdb re-called the 5' RACE reads through MiXCR, storing one row per CDR3 protein. This table has more than 1 million distinct CDR3 sequences, 40% to 55% appearing once. Comment on this clonotype: The target antigen is unknown.

Germline V gives CDR1 SGHAT, CDR2 FQNNGV. The CDR3 length is 14 residues. V shed 0 bases and J shed 7 bases, with 13 bases lying between them. Per-sample PBMC isolation yielded at least 6.5 million cells. Extraction of total RNA produced a minimum of 5 micrograms from each sample. This receptor was identified in a woman between 55 and 75 years old in good health. The chain combines TRBV11-2 with TRBJ2-7; possible D gene TRBD2, 5 bases. Sequenced sample: blood. CDR3 sequence reads: CASSLDPGGREQYF. CDR3 DNA: TGTGCCAGCAGCTTAGACCCCGGAGGAAGGGAGCAGTACTTC.